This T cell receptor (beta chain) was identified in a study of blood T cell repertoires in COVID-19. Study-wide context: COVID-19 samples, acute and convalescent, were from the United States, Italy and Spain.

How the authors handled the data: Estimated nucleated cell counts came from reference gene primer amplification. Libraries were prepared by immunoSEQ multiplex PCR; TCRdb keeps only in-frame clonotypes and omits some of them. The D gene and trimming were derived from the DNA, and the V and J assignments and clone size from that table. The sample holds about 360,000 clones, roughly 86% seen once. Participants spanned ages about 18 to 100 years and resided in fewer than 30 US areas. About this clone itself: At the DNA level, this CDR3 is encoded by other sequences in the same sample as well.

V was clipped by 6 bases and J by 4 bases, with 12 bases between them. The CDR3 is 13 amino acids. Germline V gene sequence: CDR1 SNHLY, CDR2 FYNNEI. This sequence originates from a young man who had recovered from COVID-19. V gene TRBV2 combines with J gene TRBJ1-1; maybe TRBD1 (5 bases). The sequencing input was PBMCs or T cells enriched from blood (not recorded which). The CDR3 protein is CASSESGVTEAFF. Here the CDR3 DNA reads TGTGCCAGCAGCGAGTCGGGGGTCACTGAAGCTTTCTTT.